This TCR beta chain was sequenced during a study of preoperative IRX-2 immunotherapy in early breast cancer. Specified treatment: preoperative locoregional IRX-2 cytokine immunotherapy. This clone turned up a few times. Within the sample, other DNA sequences also encode this same CDR3. Repertoires were generated with immunoSEQ multiplex PCR, while TCRdb's copy carries only in-frame clones and drops some. Of around 95,000 clones in the sample, just over 85% are singletons; the top ten hold approximately 2%. The sequences come from tumor tissue, collected after IRX-2 immunotherapy. This TCR was recovered from a human donor with breast cancer.

The CDR3 protein is CASSIGTSGGTDTQYF. For the CDR3, the DNA is TGCGCCAGCAGCATTGGGACTAGCGGGGGCACAGATACGCAGTATTTT. The chain joins TRBV5-1 to TRBJ2-3; 13 bases map to TRBD2. The CDR3 spans 16 residues. Germline V gives CDR1 SGHRS, CDR2 YFSETQ. V lost 4 bases, J lost 1 base, and 3 bases stayed unmatched.